This passage covers 23 T cell receptor beta chains from one sample sequenced in a study of T cells in Graves' hyperthyroidism and ophthalmopathy. Amplified TCR beta CDR3 regions came from RNA transcripts. Initially, a first-round RT-PCR of the TCR CDR3 employed the HTBI primer set. TCRdb re-analysed the multiplex PCR reads in MiXCR, keeping a single row per CDR3 protein. The sample lists 700,000 or so distinct CDR3 sequences; about a sixth were seen once. The sample was blood. These receptors all come from a man younger than 35 with Graves' hyperthyroidism.

Ten or more counts support this clonotype. The chain uses TRBV20-1 and TRBJ2-1, with 8 bases that match TRBD1. The V gene's germline CDR1 is DFQATT and CDR2 SNEGSKA (reference sequence). CDR3 length equals 17 residues. V dropped 5 bases and J dropped 6; count of bases not matched to a gene: 18. CDR3 sequence reads: CSARLSRGHSLVNEQFF. CDR3 DNA: TGCAGTGCTCGACTCTCCAGGGGGCACTCCTTGGTCAATGAGCAGTTCTTC.

The CDR3 sequence is CASSSGVAHNEQFF. For the CDR3, the DNA is TGTGCCAGCAGTTCGGGAGTTGCCCACAATGAGCAGTTCTTC. The chain has TRBV6-9 and TRBJ2-1; D perhaps matches TRBD2 (6 bases). The V gene lost 4 bases and the J gene lost 5 bases, with 12 bases spanning the gap. Germline V gene data show CDR1 as MNHGY and CDR2 as SVAAGI. The CDR3 length is 14 residues.

This clonotype was seen at least ten times. The rearrangement joins TRBV6-2 or TRBV6-3 to TRBJ2-1; D perhaps matches TRBD1 (6 bases). The CDR3 consists of 18 residues. The germline V and J ends were trimmed by 1 base and 0 bases, with 16 bases remaining between them. In germline, CDR1 is MNHEY, CDR2 SVGEGT. The CDR3 is CASSYFGQLVYSYNEQFF. CDR3 in DNA: TGTGCCAGCAGTTACTTCGGACAGCTAGTCTACTCCTACAATGAGCAGTTCTTC.

This clonotype was detected ten times or more. The chain combines TRBV10-2 with TRBJ2-7, with 7 bases aligning to TRBD2. CDR1 and CDR2 from the germline V gene are WSHSY and SAAADI. The ends lost 3 bases at V and 3 bases at J; junction bases unmatched: 5. CDR3 length equals 14 residues. CDR3 protein: CASSDGGSLYEQYF. The CDR3 DNA sequence: TGCGCCAGCAGTGACGGCGGGAGTCTCTACGAGCAGTACTTC.

This clonotype has a single count. The rearrangement links TRBV28 to TRBJ2-1; D may match TRBD1 or TRBD2 (5 bases each). The CDR3 length is 14 residues. Germline CDR1 and CDR2: MDHEN and SYDVKM. The germline V and J ends were trimmed by 6 bases and 10 bases, with 19 bases remaining between them. CDR3 nucleotide sequence: TGTGCCAGCAGCACCCCGCCCGGGACGGGGGAGCAGTTCTTC. This sequence encodes CASSTPPGTGEQFF.

This clonotype was counted a few times. V usage is TRBV27 and J usage is TRBJ2-5; D not resolved. The germline V gene has CDR1 MNHEY and CDR2 SMNVEV (reference sequence). This CDR3 is 14 amino acids long. The V end was cut by 5 bases, the J end by 6 bases, with 16 bases between. CDR3 sequence (DNA): TGTGCCAGCAGTCCGGAACGAAGGGTAAAGACCCAGTACTTC. Translation gives CASSPERRVKTQYF.

This clonotype was counted only a few times. V is TRBV12-5 and J is TRBJ2-4, with 7 bases aligning to TRBD1. The CDR3 sequence is 14 residues long. V dropped 5 bases and J dropped 4; count of bases not matched to a gene: 5. CDR1 and CDR2 (germline): LGHNT, FRNRAP. CDR3 in amino acids: CASGVGTEKNIQYF. CDR3 nucleotides: TGTGCTAGTGGTGTCGGGACAGAAAAAAACATTCAGTACTTC.

This clonotype came up once. The chain recombines TRBV19 with TRBJ1-1, with D perhaps matching TRBD1 (6 bases). Trimming shortened V by 7 bases and J by 6 bases, and 18 bases separated the two germline ends. The CDR3 has 14 residues. Per germline, CDR1 LNHDA and CDR2 SQIVND (reference sequence). This chain's CDR3 is CASTRGGGEAEAFF. CDR3 DNA: TGTGCCAGTACCCGAGGGGGGGGGGAGGCTGAAGCTTTCTTT.

This clonotype showed up just a few times. This chain joins TRBV10-1 and TRBJ1-2; D is perhaps TRBD1 (5 bases). CDR1 is WNHNN and CDR2 is SYGVQD in the germline V gene (reference sequence). Trimming shortened V by 8 bases and J by 4 bases, and 14 bases separated the two germline ends. This CDR3 is 13 amino acids long. CDR3 loop: CASARDGSYGYTF. The DNA of the CDR3 is TGCGCCAGCGCCCGGGACGGCTCCTATGGCTACACCTTC.

This clonotype was seen ten or more times. The CDR3 spells CAFRQSSYNEQFF. The CDR3 DNA sequence: TGTGCCTTCAGACAGTCCTCCTACAATGAGCAGTTCTTC. The V gene is TRBV30, the J gene TRBJ2-1, with D perhaps matching TRBD1 (5 bases). This CDR3 contains 13 residues. Trimming pared 7 bases from V and 0 bases from J, leaving 10 bases between. In germline, CDR1 is GTSNPN, CDR2 SVGIG (reference sequence).

This clonotype was picked up many times. V gene TRBV6-5 combines with J gene TRBJ1-1; D is unclear. V was shortened by 0 bases and J by 2 bases, with 13 bases between the two germline ends. The CDR3 runs to 16 residues. Germline CDR1 MNHEY, CDR2 SVGAGI. The DNA for the CDR3 is TGTGCCAGCAGTTACTCAGTATCTGTCGGAAACACTGAAGCTTTCTTT. It translates to CASSYSVSVGNTEAFF.

Concerning this clonotype itself: This may be a read error, as it is one base from a much larger clone. The chain uses TRBV2 and TRBJ1-1; TRBD1 aligns across 7 bases. This CDR3 is built from 15 residues. Germline V gene lookup returns CDR1 SNHLY and CDR2 FYNNEI. This chain's CDR3 is CASPHPGTANTEALF. CDR3 coding DNA: TGTGCCAGCCCTCATCCCGGGACAGCGAACACTGAAGCTCTCTTT.

Ten or more counts support this clonotype. The rearrangement links TRBV7-2 to TRBJ2-7; no clear D. Germline lookup yields CDR1 SGHTA and CDR2 FQGNSA. V lost 3 bases to trimming and J lost 1 base, with 19 bases between them. The CDR3 has 17 amino acids. In DNA form, the CDR3 reads TGTGCCAGCAGCTTTGGTTCCGGGCCTCACTCTTCCTACGAGCAGTACTTC. Translating gives CASSFGSGPHSSYEQYF. The full variable domain, with the rest looked up from reference TRBV7-2 and TRBJ2-7, is GAGVSQSPSNKVTEKGKDVELRCDPISGHTALYWYRQSLGQGLEFLIYFQGNSAPDKSGLPSDRFSAERTGGSVSTLTIQRTQQEDSAVYLCASSFGSGPHSSYEQYFGPGTRLTVT.

V usage is TRBV4-1 and J usage is TRBJ2-3; the D call may be TRBD1 or TRBD2 (5 bases each). This CDR3 spans 17 amino acids. V dropped 4 bases and J dropped 2 bases, with 19 bases sitting between them. Germline CDR1 MGHRA, CDR2 YSYEKL. The CDR3 DNA is TGCGCCAGCAGCCGGCTGGGGGAGCGGAGTTTCACAGATACGCAGTATTTT. Its translation is CASSRLGERSFTDTQYF.

This clonotype was counted many times. The chain carries TRBV28 and TRBJ2-5, with 8 nucleotides matching TRBD1. The CDR3 is 13 residues long. The trim removed 7 bases at V and 5 bases at J, leaving 6 bases unmatched. CDR1 is MDHEN and CDR2 is SYDVKM in the germline V gene. DNA for the CDR3: TGTGCCAGCAACCAGGGGGCGATTGAGACCCAGTACTTC. Amino acid sequence: CASNQGAIETQYF.

This clonotype has only a few counts. V usage is TRBV29-1 and J usage is TRBJ2-7; weak D call: TRBD1 (5 bases). Germline V lookup: CDR1 SQVTM, CDR2 ANQGSEA. Trimming pared 4 bases from V and 3 bases from J, leaving 7 bases between. This CDR3 has 11 amino acids. As DNA, the CDR3 is TGCAGCGTTGTCCAGGGCTACGAGCAGTACTTC. It is translated as CSVVQGYEQYF.

The sample holds a few counts of this clonotype. The rearrangement links TRBV7-3 to TRBJ2-2; D call uncertain. The CDR3 runs to 15 residues. Looked up from germline, CDR1 is SGHTA and CDR2 is FQGTGA. V was shortened by 1 base and J by 1 base, with 7 bases between the two germline ends. The CDR3 loop is CASSLNAVNTGELFF. The CDR3 bases are TGTGCCAGCAGCTTAAATGCGGTGAACACCGGGGAGCTGTTTTTT.

There are many counts of this clonotype. The chain joins TRBV2 to TRBJ2-1, with TRBD1 as a possible D gene (5 bases). V was shortened by 2 bases and J by 0 bases, with 14 bases between the two germline ends. Germline V lookup: CDR1 SNHLY, CDR2 FYNNEI. The CDR3 loop spans 17 amino acids. Here the CDR3 reads CASSEFRTPSSYNEQFF. As DNA, the CDR3 is TGTGCCAGCAGTGAATTCCGGACACCGAGCTCCTACAATGAGCAGTTCTTC.

The rearrangement links TRBV12-3 or TRBV12-4 to TRBJ1-5; 7 bases are shared with TRBD1. V lost 6 bases to trimming and J lost 5 bases; unmatched junction nucleotides: 7. CDR3 length: 14 amino acids. CDR3 sequence reads: CASSLDRADQPQHF. CDR3 nucleotides: TGTGCCAGCAGCCTCGACAGGGCGGATCAGCCCCAGCATTTT.

The chain employs TRBV24-1 and TRBJ1-6; unclear D gene. Trimming removed 1 base at V and 9 bases at J, with 18 bases between. This CDR3 contains 17 residues. Germline lookup yields CDR1 KGHDR and CDR2 SFDVKD. CDR3 nucleotides: TGTGCCACCAGTGATTTTGGGGAAGAGATATACGCTTCACCCCTCCACTTT. Translation gives CATSDFGEEIYASPLHF.

This clonotype has at least ten counts. V gene TRBV30 combines with J gene TRBJ2-7, with a tentative D call TRBD2 (5 bases). Trimming removed 4 bases from V and 0 bases from J, with 16 bases in between. The V gene's germline CDR1 is GTSNPN and CDR2 SVGIG (reference sequence). The CDR3 consists of 15 residues. CDR3 DNA: TGTGCCTGGAAGCATCTGGGAACTAGCTCCTACGAGCAGTACTTC. Translation gives CAWKHLGTSSYEQYF.

This clonotype has a handful of counts. The CDR3 nucleotides are TGTGCCAGCAGCCCTACAGGGGGCAGCGACAATGAGCAGTTCTTC. As protein: CASSPTGGSDNEQFF. V gene TRBV7-8 combines with J gene TRBJ2-1; TRBD1 matches at 9 bases. CDR1 and CDR2 from the germline V gene are SGHVS and FQNEAQ. The CDR3 has 15 residues. Trimming at V came to 5 bases and at J to 5 bases, leaving 7 bases not matched to a gene.

This clonotype has more than one count but fewer than ten. V usage is TRBV5-1 and J usage is TRBJ2-7, with D hard to call. Trimming pared 0 bases from V and 3 bases from J, leaving 13 bases between. The CDR3 extends over 15 amino acids. Germline lookup yields CDR1 SGHRS and CDR2 YFSETQ. The CDR3 nucleotides are TGCGCCAGCAGCTTGGAGGTGGGCCCCATCTACGAGCAGTACTTC. Its protein product is CASSLEVGPIYEQYF.